This T cell receptor (beta chain) derives from a study of T cell repertoires in cytomegalovirus infection. Study background: In public TCR beta signatures, there were indications of both CMV infection and matching HLA type. Study-wide results and caveats: Ex vivo, HLA-C-restricted CMV-specific TCR beta clonotypes prevailed over the rest of the response. Summed frequency of public TCR beta families distinguished CMV carriers with the relevant HLA.

The germline V gene encodes CDR1 LGHNA and CDR2 YNFKEQ. V lost 1 base and J lost 3, with 13 bases in between. The CDR3 loop spans 15 amino acids. This clonotype was recorded a few times. What it binds is unknown. TCRdb itself ran the reads through MiXCR, one entry per CDR3 protein. The repertoire holds 500,000 or so distinct CDR3 sequences, approximately 17% seen once, with more than 20% in the top ten. Sequencing input: CD8+ T cells from PBMCs. This chain uses TRBV4-2 with TRBJ2-7; TRBD2 might be the D (5 bases). The sequence came from a human donor in good health (CMV status not recorded). Some clones in this sample may be carry-over from other donors' samples. The CDR3 DNA follows: TGTGCCAGCAGCCAAGCCCTGGGTGACTACTACGAGCAGTACTTC. Translation gives CASSQALGDYYEQYF.